This T cell receptor beta chain was identified during a study of control samples from healthy donors and cancer patients. Assay used: immunoSEQ multiplex PCR; TCRdb lists only in-frame clones, some missing. The top ten clones hold approximately 6.6% of a sample with tens of thousands of clones, roughly 95% of them seen once. From germline, CDR1 is MDHEN and CDR2 SYDVKM. The CDR3 contains 14 residues. The trim removed 7 bases at V and 4 bases at J, leaving 10 bases unmatched. The TCR comes from a man aged 60-69 years in good health. The sample taken for sequencing was blood. The chain is built from TRBV28 and TRBJ2-7; 7 nucleotides line up with TRBD1. The CDR3 coding sequence is TGTGCCAGCAACCGACAGGGCCGTACTTACGAGCAGTACTTC. As protein: CASNRQGRTYEQYF.